This record looks at one T cell receptor beta chain sequence and its context. The antigen is undetermined. Every one of the patients relapsed after autologous stem cell transplantation (brentuximab vedotin exposure was variable). V was cut by 2 bases and J by 6 bases, with 15 bases left in between. The CDR3 spans 15 residues. Germline V gene data show CDR1 as SNHLY and CDR2 as FYNNEI. The data belong to a study of PD-1 blockade in classical Hodgkin lymphoma. In the study overall: The nivolumab dose that patients received was 3 mg/kg, given intravenously every 2 weeks.

Points from the study as a whole: Why the repertoires differ is still unclear, perhaps disease activity or prior therapy.

The repertoire was sequenced with immunoSEQ multiplex PCR; TCRdb's copy has only in-frame clones and lacks some. The sample holds roughly 38,000 clones; about 88% are singletons and the top ten take about 6%. This clonotype originated in a human donor with classical Hodgkin lymphoma. Sequencing was performed on peripheral blood mononuclear cells (PBMCs), taken before the second cycle of nivolumab. V usage is TRBV2 and J usage is TRBJ2-3; D gene uncertain. CDR3 coding DNA: TGTGCCAGCAGTGAAATAAACTCGGACGGCGATACGCAGTATTTT. Translated: CASSEINSDGDTQYF.